This entry features one T cell receptor beta chain sequence. Its matching antigen is unknown. The source of the sample is a study of beta chain features in type 1 diabetes. Study-wide findings and caveats: Type 1 diabetes patients had VDJ junctions that carried fewer insertions and more deletions. All four CD4+ subsets of Type 1 diabetes patients contained TCRB CDR3s that were moderately but significantly shorter.

Reverse transcription of all isolated RNA meant that expressed TCRB transcripts were sequenced. TCRdb's table, derived via immunoSEQ multiplex PCR, lists solely in-frame clones and lacks some. The data contain about 45,000 clones, 65% to 70% of them seen just once; the ten biggest clones take up roughly 2.2%. Sequencing used Tregs from blood. This receptor was identified in a woman aged 18-29 years with type 1 diabetes.

This CDR3 is CASRSQQGESSYEQYF. The DNA of the CDR3 is TGTGCCAGCAGGTCCCAACAGGGGGAAAGCTCCTACGAGCAGTACTTC. V usage is TRBV6-6 and J usage is TRBJ2-7; 8 bases fit TRBD1. This CDR3 is built from 16 residues. V shed 6 bases, J shed 0 bases, and the junction held 10 bases outside the gene matches. Germline V gene sequence: CDR1 MNHNY, CDR2 SVGAGI (reference sequence).